Below, 23 T cell receptor beta chains from the same sample are listed, as sequenced in a study of response to subunit inactivated influenza vaccine. TCRdb itself ran the RT-PCR reads through MiXCR, one entry per CDR3 protein. The sample carries 550,000 to 600,000 distinct CDR3 sequences, approximately 10% recorded once. Sequences were derived from PBMCs from blood, sampled on the day of vaccination. All receptors derive from a man in his forties or fifties who received an inactivated influenza vaccine.

The J gene is TRBJ2-1, the V gene TRBV7-2; 8 bases agree with TRBD2. V lost 5 bases to trimming and J lost 0 bases; unmatched junction nucleotides: 6. CDR3 length: 16 residues. Germline CDR1 is SGHTA and CDR2 is FQGNSA. The CDR3: CASSPGLGCSYNEQFF. Here the CDR3 DNA reads TGTGCCAGCAGCCCGGGACTAGGCTGCTCCTACAATGAGCAGTTCTTC.

This clonotype was observed a handful of times. This chain links TRBV6-1 with TRBJ1-1; a possible D gene is TRBD1 (6 bases). V was clipped by 4 bases and J by 0 bases, with 9 bases between them. The CDR3 covers 14 residues. The germline CDR1 and CDR2 sequences are MNHNS and SASEGT. CDR3 coding DNA: TGTGCCAGCAGTGCTTACAGGGTGAACACTGAAGCTTTCTTT. Its translation: CASSAYRVNTEAFF.

This clonotype was seen more than once but under ten times. The genes are TRBV19 and TRBJ2-4; possible D gene TRBD1, 6 bases. Per germline, CDR1 LNHDA and CDR2 SQIVND (reference sequence). V was trimmed by 9 bases and J by 2 bases, leaving 17 bases between them. This CDR3 is 15 amino acids long. The CDR3 reads CASQLGGRTKNIQYF. In DNA, the CDR3 is TGTGCCAGCCAGCTAGGGGGACGAACCAAAAACATTCAGTACTTC.

V and J are TRBV30 and TRBJ1-2; D is perhaps TRBD1 (5 bases). Looked up from germline, CDR1 is GTSNPN and CDR2 is SVGIG (reference sequence). V was pared by 5 bases and J by 6 bases, with 19 bases between. The CDR3 covers 14 residues. The DNA of the CDR3 is TGTGCCTGGTCCTTGAGGGCAGGGTTAAATGGCTACACCTTC. Protein: CAWSLRAGLNGYTF.

This clonotype has a handful of counts. The V gene is TRBV4-3, the J gene TRBJ2-3; tentatively, D is TRBD2 (5 bases). Trimming pared 0 bases from V and 6 bases from J, leaving 7 bases between. Germline V lookup: CDR1 LGHNA, CDR2 YSLEER. This CDR3 contains 13 residues. For the CDR3, the DNA is TGCGCCAGCAGCCAAGACTGGAGGGATACGCAGTATTTT. Its translation is CASSQDWRDTQYF.

The chain uses TRBV10-1 and TRBJ2-1, with TRBD1 identical over 7 bases. Per the germline V gene, CDR1 is WNHNN and CDR2 is SYGVQD (reference sequence). After removal of 4 bases from V and 6 bases from J, the junction contained 3 bases not matched to a gene. This CDR3 has 13 amino acids. The CDR3, as DNA: TGCGCCAGCAGTGTAGGGGGCTTCAATGAGCAGTTCTTC. Protein product: CASSVGGFNEQFF.

This clonotype appeared many times. The V and J genes are TRBV18 and TRBJ2-3; D may be TRBD2 (5 bases). V was clipped by 2 bases and J by 2 bases, with 14 bases between them. Germline CDR1 KGHSH, CDR2 LQKENI. This CDR3 has 16 residues. The CDR3 bases are TGTGCCAGCTCACCAACGAGCATGAGGGTCACAGATACGCAGTATTTT. It translates to CASSPTSMRVTDTQYF.

This clonotype was detected many times. This sequence joins TRBV12-3 or TRBV12-4 and TRBJ2-2; TRBD2 matches at 10 bases. CDR3 size: 18 residues. J lost 6 bases, V lost 3 bases, and 13 bases had no gene match. The chain's CDR3 is CASSFRQRGGWGAGELFF. CDR3 nucleotides: TGTGCCAGCAGTTTTAGGCAGCGGGGGGGCTGGGGCGCCGGGGAGCTGTTTTTT.

In its sample, this clonotype was seen many times. The chain recombines TRBV3-1 with TRBJ2-1, with 8 bases identical to TRBD2. CDR3 length equals 15 residues. Germline V lookup: CDR1 LGHDT, CDR2 YNNKEL (reference sequence). The J segment lost 8 bases and the V segment lost 0 bases, leaving 6 bases of the junction unmatched. The CDR3 reads CASSQDNGRADEQFF. The CDR3, as DNA: TGTGCCAGCAGCCAAGATAACGGGAGGGCCGATGAGCAGTTCTTC.

V and J are TRBV12-3 or TRBV12-4 and TRBJ2-5, with D perhaps TRBD1 or TRBD2 (6 bases each). With 2 bases removed from V and 4 bases from J, the gap between germline ends came to 11 bases. CDR3 size: 14 residues. The CDR3 here is CASSLRTGAETQYF. In DNA, the CDR3 is TGTGCCAGCAGTTTACGTACGGGGGCAGAGACCCAGTACTTC.

This clonotype came up a few times. The chain is built from TRBV7-2 and TRBJ2-7; 10 bases match TRBD2. The CDR3 covers 14 residues. CDR1 is SGHTA, CDR2 FQGNSA, per germline. V lost 5 bases to trimming and J lost 4 bases; unmatched junction nucleotides: 5. The CDR3 nucleotides are TGTGCCAGCAGCCCTAGCGGGAGTCAGTACGAGCAGTACTTC. Translation: CASSPSGSQYEQYF.

The CDR3 protein is CATDLRDAAYEQYF. The CDR3 nucleotides are TGTGCCACCGATCTCCGGGACGCAGCCTACGAGCAGTACTTC. The chain carries TRBV3-1 and TRBJ2-7, with D tentatively TRBD1 or TRBD2 (5 bases each). CDR3 length: 14 amino acids. Germline CDR1 is LGHDT and CDR2 is YNNKEL (reference sequence). With 10 bases removed from V and 2 bases from J, the gap between germline ends came to 18 bases.

This clonotype has more than one count but fewer than ten. This chain uses TRBV5-5 with TRBJ2-5; 12 nucleotides match TRBD1. The CDR3 runs 15 residues. The junction had 6 bases not matched to a gene; V was cut back by 4 bases and J by 5 bases. Germline V gives CDR1 SGHKS, CDR2 YYEKEE (reference sequence). The DNA for the CDR3 is TGTGCCAGCAGCAGGGGGACAGGGGGCGGTGAGACCCAGTACTTC. Its protein is CASSRGTGGGETQYF.

The sample holds many counts of this clonotype. The chain employs TRBV7-9 and TRBJ1-1; D call uncertain. The germline gives CDR1 SEHNR, CDR2 FQNEAQ (reference sequence). With 5 bases removed from V and 1 base from J, the gap between germline ends came to 14 bases. CDR3 size: 15 residues. CDR3 amino acids: CASSTNRYPNTEAFF. CDR3 sequence (DNA): TGTGCCAGCAGCACCAACAGATACCCGAACACTGAAGCTTTCTTT.

At least ten counts were recorded for this clonotype. The chain uses TRBV11-2 and TRBJ2-2; the D gene could be TRBD1 or TRBD2 (5 bases each). CDR1 is SGHAT, CDR2 FQNNGV, per germline. The V and J ends lost 0 bases and 6 bases respectively, with 8 bases between them. This CDR3 region has 14 residues. This CDR3 is CASSLDLGAGELFF. In nucleotides, the CDR3 is TGTGCCAGCAGCTTAGATTTGGGGGCCGGGGAGCTGTTTTTT.

This clonotype was detected many times. The gene calls are TRBV12-3 or TRBV12-4 and TRBJ2-7; D unclear. CDR3 length equals 13 residues. Trimming removed 3 bases from V and 3 bases from J, with 9 bases in between. The CDR3 sequence: CASSFVGYYEQYF. The CDR3 nucleotides are TGTGCCAGCAGTTTTGTAGGATACTACGAGCAGTACTTC.

The chain has TRBV10-3 and TRBJ2-7, with TRBD2 matching 7 bases. In germline, CDR1 is ENHRY, CDR2 SYGVKD. The CDR3 sequence is 13 residues long. J gave up 1 base and V 7 bases, and 4 bases lay outside the gene matches. The CDR3 DNA reads as TGTGCCATCACGGCGGGAGAGTCCTACGAGCAGTACTTC. Amino acids: CAITAGESYEQYF.

The chain is built from TRBV6-2 or TRBV6-3 and TRBJ1-3; D not resolved. Germline-derived CDR1 and CDR2 are MNHEY and SVGEGT. Deletions cut 0 bases from V and 1 base from J, with 7 bases between. This CDR3 has 15 residues. In DNA, the CDR3 is TGTGCCAGCAGTTACTCGATCGAATCTGGAAACACCATATATTTT. Its protein is CASSYSIESGNTIYF.

This clonotype was seen repeatedly, ten times or more. V gene TRBV7-8 combines with J gene TRBJ1-2; no definite D call. V was trimmed by 2 bases and J by 2 bases, leaving 9 bases between them. There are 14 residues in the CDR3. The germline V gene encodes CDR1 SGHVS and CDR2 FQNEAQ. CDR3 sequence (DNA): TGTGCCAGCAGCTTAAACAGCGTCAACTATGGCTACACCTTC. It codes for CASSLNSVNYGYTF.

This clonotype was detected only a few times. V usage is TRBV7-2 and J usage is TRBJ1-4; tentative D call: TRBD1 (6 bases). Looked up from germline, CDR1 is SGHTA and CDR2 is FQGNSA. The CDR3 runs 15 residues. V lost 1 base and J lost 8, with 14 bases in between. In nucleotides, the CDR3 is TGTGCCAGCAGCTTAGTAAGGGGGAGGGAAGAAAAACTGTTTTTT. This gives the protein CASSLVRGREEKLFF.

This clonotype was observed many times. This rearrangement joins TRBV29-1 to TRBJ2-7; 7 nucleotides line up with TRBD1. Germline CDR1 SQVTM, CDR2 ANQGSEA. This CDR3 has 13 residues. The V gene end was trimmed by 6 bases and the J gene end by 0 bases; junction bases not matched to a gene: 5. Written as DNA, the CDR3 is TGCAGCGTGGGGACAGCAGTCTCCTACGAGCAGTACTTC. Translation: CSVGTAVSYEQYF.

The chain has TRBV4-3 and TRBJ2-6; TRBD1 aligns across 8 bases. J was trimmed by 4 bases and V by 4 bases; bases with no gene match: 12. Germline V gene data show CDR1 as LGHNA and CDR2 as YSLEER. The CDR3 contains 18 residues. This CDR3 is CASSRKTGQGAGANVLTF. CDR3 nucleotide sequence: TGCGCCAGCAGCCGAAAAACAGGACAGGGAGCGGGGGCCAACGTCCTGACTTTC.

In the case of this clonotype: The junction differs from germline at one of its ends, possibly a read error. The rearrangement uses TRBV6-2 or TRBV6-3 and TRBJ2-1; D may be TRBD1 (6 bases). The CDR3 has 18 amino acids. Germline lookup yields CDR1 MNHEY and CDR2 SVGEGT. CDR3 in DNA: TGTGCCAGCAGTTATACCCTCAGTCGGGACAAGGCCTACAATGAGAAGTTCTTC. Its translation: CASSYTLSRDKAYNEKFF.